This T cell receptor (beta chain) was sequenced in a study of cytomegalovirus exposure and HLA in healthy donors. Concerning this clone: Its specificity is unknown.

Germline V gives CDR1 MNHNS, CDR2 SASEGT. The CDR3 length is 15 residues. V was clipped by 1 base and J by 4 bases; unmatched bases: 6. Study-wide points: Sequencing likely produced, as an artifact, a cluster of highly shared sequence variants. Researchers reported in a later analysis that common viral pathogens appeared linked to several top clusters. Associated with cytomegalovirus, according to the listing, were around 160 TCR beta chains.

Researchers ran the PCR with 60 Vbeta and 13 Jbeta primers. Assay: immunoSEQ multiplex PCR; the TCRdb copy retains only in-frame clones and omits some. This table has about 82,000 clones, 70% to 85% appearing once. The V and J genes are TRBV6-1 and TRBJ1-1; 7 bases fit TRBD1. The sample taken for sequencing was PBMCs. This TCR came from a human donor in good health. CDR3 DNA sequence: TGTGCCAGCAGTGAAGTAGCAGGGGGGTTCACTGAAGCTTTCTTT. Its protein product is CASSEVAGGFTEAFF.